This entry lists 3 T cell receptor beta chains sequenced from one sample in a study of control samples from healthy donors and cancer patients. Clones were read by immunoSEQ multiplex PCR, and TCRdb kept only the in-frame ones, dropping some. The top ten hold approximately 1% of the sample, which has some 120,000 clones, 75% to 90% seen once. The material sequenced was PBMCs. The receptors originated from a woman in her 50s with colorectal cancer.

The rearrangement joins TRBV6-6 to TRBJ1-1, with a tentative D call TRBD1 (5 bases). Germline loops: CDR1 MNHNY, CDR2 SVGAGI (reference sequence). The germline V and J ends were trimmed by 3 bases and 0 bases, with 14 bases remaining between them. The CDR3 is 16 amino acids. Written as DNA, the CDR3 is TGTGCCAGCAGTTATCCCGGGGGGGGAATGAACACTGAAGCTTTCTTT. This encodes CASSYPGGGMNTEAFF.

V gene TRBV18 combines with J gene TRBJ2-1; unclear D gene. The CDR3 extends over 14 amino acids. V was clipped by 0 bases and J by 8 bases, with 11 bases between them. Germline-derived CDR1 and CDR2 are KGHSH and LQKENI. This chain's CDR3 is CASSPPSRPYEQFF. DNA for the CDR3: TGTGCCAGCTCACCACCATCCCGGCCATATGAGCAGTTCTTC.

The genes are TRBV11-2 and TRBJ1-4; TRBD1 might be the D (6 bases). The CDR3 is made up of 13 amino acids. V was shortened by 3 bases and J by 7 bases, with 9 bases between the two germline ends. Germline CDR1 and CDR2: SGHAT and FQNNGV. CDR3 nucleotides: TGTGCCAGCAGCTTTGTGACAGGTGAAAAACTGTTTTTT. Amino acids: CASSFVTGEKLFF.